Below, 21 T cell receptor beta chains from the same sample are listed, as sequenced in a study of blood T cell repertoires in COVID-19 (TCRdb year 2020). The protocol used for the library was the immunoSEQ multiplex PCR assay. TCRdb limited this immuneACCESS table to in-frame rearrangements with V and J called. A share of clones is missing; checked studies link under half to unresolved V genes, and the rest is unexplained. In all, the sample holds tens of thousands of clones, and around 78% of those were seen once. Roughly an eighth of the sample rests with the top ten. The sequencing sample was made of peripheral blood. The source of these receptors is a human donor in a cohort sampled during active COVID-19.

The gene calls are TRBV14 and TRBJ2-3, with 8 bases identical to TRBD1. The germline V gene encodes CDR1 SGHDN and CDR2 FVKESK. This CDR3 spans 15 amino acids. Germline trimming cut 4 bases from V and 5 bases from J; bases unmatched to any gene: 8. As DNA, the CDR3 is TGTGCCAGCAGCCCCGGGCAGGGGGCAGGAGATACGCAGTATTTT. It codes for CASSPGQGAGDTQYF. Looking up the rest from reference TRBV14 and TRBJ2-3 gives the full variable domain: EAGVTQFPSHSVIEKGQTVTLRCDPISGHDNLYWYRRVMGKEIKFLLHFVKESKQDESGMPNNRFLAERTGGTYSTLKVQPAELEDSGVYFCASSPGQGAGDTQYFGPGTRLTVL.

The CDR3 coding sequence is TGTGCCAGCAGCTCGTACAGGGACTACGAGCAGTACTTC. This translates into CASSSYRDYEQYF. The chain recombines TRBV11-2 with TRBJ2-7, with D possibly being TRBD1 (6 bases). CDR3 length: 13 amino acids. CDR1 is SGHAT, CDR2 FQNNGV, per germline. With 4 bases removed from V and 3 bases from J, the gap between germline ends came to 10 bases.

V gene TRBV19 combines with J gene TRBJ2-6; the D gene is possibly TRBD1 (6 bases). Germline lookup yields CDR1 LNHDA and CDR2 SQIVND (reference sequence). This CDR3 is 17 amino acids long. V was cut by 6 bases and J by 0 bases, with 15 bases left in between. CDR3 sequence: CASRVTGASSGANVLTF. The CDR3 DNA reads as TGTGCCAGTAGAGTGACAGGAGCCAGCTCTGGGGCCAACGTCCTGACTTTC.

This sequence joins TRBV19 and TRBJ2-3; D is possibly TRBD1 (6 bases). The V gene's germline CDR1 is LNHDA and CDR2 SQIVND (reference sequence). Trimming took 6 bases from V and 6 from J, leaving 13 bases between them. CDR3 length: 13 amino acids. In nucleotides, the CDR3 is TGTGCCAGTAGCCGGGGACAATTGGATACGCAGTATTTT. This gives the protein CASSRGQLDTQYF.

This clone was seen only a few times. The chain links TRBV5-5 to TRBJ2-1, with D tentatively TRBD1 (5 bases). The ends were cut back, 3 bases at V and 3 bases at J, with 7 bases in the middle. The CDR3 consists of 13 residues. Germline-derived CDR1 and CDR2 are SGHKS and YYEKEE (reference sequence). Here the CDR3 reads CASSYDSYNEQFF. For the CDR3, the DNA is TGTGCCAGCAGCTATGACAGCTACAATGAGCAGTTCTTC.

This clone was detected a few times. J is TRBJ1-3 and V is TRBV5-6, with D possibly matching TRBD1 (5 bases). Germline-derived CDR1 and CDR2 are SGHDT and YYEEEE. The CDR3 has 15 amino acids. V was cut by 6 bases and J by 0 bases, with 13 bases left in between. Here the CDR3 reads CASNLRGISGNTIYF. The CDR3 nucleotides are TGTGCCAGCAACCTAAGGGGCATCTCTGGAAACACCATATATTTT.

The CDR3 spells CASSQGTGEVSYGYTF. The CDR3 DNA reads as TGTGCCAGCAGCCAGGGGACAGGGGAGGTTTCCTATGGCTACACCTTC. The chain has TRBV7-6 and TRBJ1-2; 10 positions match TRBD1. The CDR3 spans 16 residues. The germline V gene encodes CDR1 SGHVS and CDR2 FNYEAQ. V trimming: 5 bases; J trimming: 4 bases; junction bases outside the gene matches: 10.

The chain couples TRBV6-6 to TRBJ1-1; no definite D call. CDR1 and CDR2 from the germline V gene are MNHNY and SVGAGI (reference sequence). Trimming took off 7 bases at V and 6 bases at J, with 15 bases between the two ends. The CDR3 spans 13 residues. The CDR3 spells CASTYRAESEAFF. The CDR3, as DNA: TGTGCCAGCACCTATCGAGCGGAATCTGAAGCTTTCTTT.

This clone showed up many times. This chain connects TRBV9 to TRBJ1-6, with 8 nucleotides matching TRBD1. The germline gives CDR1 SGDLS, CDR2 YYNGEE. Trimming cost V 3 bases and J 4 bases; bases outside gene matches: 9. The length of the CDR3 is 17 residues. CDR3 loop: CASSAGQGFPYNSPLHF. CDR3 bases: TGTGCCAGCAGCGCCGGACAGGGCTTCCCTTATAATTCACCCCTCCACTTT.

With regard to this clone: One end of the junction fails to match germline, which may point to a read error. Distinct nucleotide sequences in the sample also encode this CDR3. The chain uses TRBV7-9 and TRBJ2-2, with TRBD1 matching 7 bases. CDR1 SEHNR and CDR2 FQNEAQ come from the germline V gene (reference sequence). CDR3 length: 15 amino acids. CDR3 loop: CASSFLRGQTGELFF. The CDR3 bases are TGTGCTAGCAGCTTTCTTAGGGGGCAAACCGGGGAGCTGTTTTTT.

Here the CDR3 DNA reads TGTGCCAGCAGCTCACAGACAGCCAACACCGGGGAGCTGTTTTTT. It specifies CASSSQTANTGELFF. V gene TRBV5-4 combines with J gene TRBJ2-2; TRBD1 might be the D (5 bases). Germline loops: CDR1 SGHNT, CDR2 YYREEE (reference sequence). The CDR3 totals 15 residues. The V gene lost 3 bases and the J gene lost 2 bases, with 11 bases spanning the gap. The complete variable domain, with remaining parts taken from reference TRBV5-4 and TRBJ2-2, reads ETGVTQSPTHLIKTRGQQVTLRCSSQSGHNTVSWYQQALGQGPQFIFQYYREEENGRGNFPPRFSGLQFPNYSSELNVNALELDDSALYLCASSSQTANTGELFFGEGSRLTVL.

V usage is TRBV4-1 and J usage is TRBJ1-3; 10 bases match TRBD1. The V segment lost 3 bases and the J segment 4 bases; nucleotides outside the gene matches: 12. The germline V gene encodes CDR1 MGHRA and CDR2 YSYEKL. The CDR3 has 18 amino acids. CDR3 residues: CASSHSTGGSLIGNTIYF. Here the CDR3 DNA reads TGCGCCAGCAGCCACTCGACAGGGGGCAGTCTAATCGGAAACACCATATATTTT.

This clone was seen only a few times. The sample has other DNA sequences that encode this CDR3 too. The CDR3, as DNA: TGCGCCAGCAGCTTGGGCTCAGGCTCTGGAAACACCATATATTTT. The encoded protein is CASSLGSGSGNTIYF. The chain has TRBV5-1 and TRBJ1-3; no reliable D call. This CDR3 has 15 residues. V was cut by 0 bases and J by 0 bases, with 7 bases left in between. Germline V gives CDR1 SGHRS, CDR2 YFSETQ.

V usage is TRBV9 and J usage is TRBJ2-1; 8 positions agree with TRBD2. CDR3 size: 15 residues. With V trimmed by 2 bases and J by 1 base, 2 bases remained unmatched. Germline V gene sequence: CDR1 SGDLS, CDR2 YYNGEE. The CDR3 spells CASSVTSGSYNEQFF. CDR3 sequence (DNA): TGTGCCAGCAGCGTTACTAGCGGTTCCTACAATGAGCAGTTCTTC.

J is TRBJ1-5 and V is TRBV19; the match to TRBD1 covers 10 bases. The trim removed 5 bases at V and 1 base at J, leaving 5 bases unmatched. CDR1 LNHDA and CDR2 SQIVND come from the germline V gene (reference sequence). This CDR3 has 16 residues. CDR3: CASSPATGGSNQPQHF. The CDR3 region has the DNA TGTGCCAGTAGTCCAGCGACAGGGGGCAGCAATCAGCCCCAGCATTTT.

There are a few counts of this clone. The rearrangement joins TRBV27 to TRBJ1-3, with a possible D match to TRBD1 (5 bases). The CDR3 loop spans 16 amino acids. The V and J ends lost 5 bases and 0 bases respectively, with 14 bases between them. Germline loops: CDR1 MNHEY, CDR2 SMNVEV (reference sequence). CDR3 DNA sequence: TGTGCCAGCAGTCCTAGGGGAGGATTCTCTGGAAACACCATATATTTT. Its translation is CASSPRGGFSGNTIYF.

The V call is TRBV6-5, the J call TRBJ1-6; a weak D match, TRBD1 (6 bases). V dropped 0 bases and J dropped 11 bases, with 17 bases sitting between them. The CDR3 totals 16 residues. Germline assignment: CDR1 MNHEY and CDR2 SVGAGI. The CDR3 sequence is CASSYSAGGGYAPLHF. CDR3 nucleotides: TGTGCCAGCAGTTACTCCGCGGGAGGGGGGTATGCACCCCTCCACTTT.

This chain uses TRBV5-1 with TRBJ2-5; 14 bases line up with TRBD2. Germline V gene data show CDR1 as SGHRS and CDR2 as YFSETQ. The length of the CDR3 is 15 residues. V lost 0 bases to trimming and J lost 5 bases; unmatched junction nucleotides: 0. This chain's CDR3 is CASSLGTSGGETQYF. The DNA for the CDR3 is TGCGCCAGCAGCTTGGGGACTAGCGGGGGGGAGACCCAGTACTTC. The complete variable domain, with remaining parts taken from reference TRBV5-1 and TRBJ2-5, reads KAGVTQTPRYLIKTRGQQVTLSCSPISGHRSVSWYQQTPGQGLQFLFEYFSETQRNKGNFPGRFSGRQFSNSRSEMNVSTLELGDSALYLCASSLGTSGGETQYFGPGTRLLVL.

In its sample, this clone was seen a few times. This chain connects TRBV19 to TRBJ1-1, with 7 bases matching TRBD1. The CDR3 loop spans 14 amino acids. CDR1 is LNHDA, CDR2 SQIVND, per germline (reference sequence). The ends lost 1 base at V and 4 bases at J; junction bases unmatched: 3. The CDR3 DNA is TGTGCCAGTAGTATAGGAGACAGGGTCACTGAAGCTTTCTTT. Translating it yields CASSIGDRVTEAFF.

V gene TRBV5-8 combines with J gene TRBJ1-5; D might be TRBD1 (5 bases). Trimming removed 6 bases from V and 3 bases from J, with 13 bases in between. Germline assignment: CDR1 SGHTS and CDR2 YDEGEE. The CDR3 loop spans 14 amino acids. In nucleotides, the CDR3 is TGTGCCAGCAACCCCACAGGATTCAATCAGCCCCAGCATTTT. It translates to CASNPTGFNQPQHF.

The rearrangement joins TRBV29-1 to TRBJ2-3; 12 bases line up with TRBD2. Germline CDR1 SQVTM, CDR2 ANQGSEA. With V trimmed by 8 bases and J by 6 bases, 9 bases remained unmatched. This CDR3 has 14 residues. CDR3 DNA: TGCAGCTCCACTGGACTAGCGGGGATTGATACGCAGTATTTT. Encoded protein: CSSTGLAGIDTQYF.